Here is one T cell receptor (beta chain) with its context. This receptor's antigen is unknown. Per-base qualities were not stored, and no clone one base away is much larger. These data come from a study of cytomegalovirus exposure and HLA in healthy donors (dated by TCRdb to the late 2010s). Regarding the research as a whole: According to an earlier analysis of 550 to 750 of the donors, 150 million to 200 million T cells yielded over 100 million unique TCR beta sequences and 276 Gb of sequence data. To decide whether each TCR beta V gene segment behaved as functional or pseudogenic, an earlier analysis of several hundred of the donors relied on high-throughput TCR beta sequencing. In addition to the first cohort of 650 to 750 subjects, a separate validation cohort of approximately 120 different subjects was used. A later analysis re-analyzed previously published TCR beta repertoires from about 600 donors and added high-resolution HLA genotyping to study TCR occurrence patterns. In the later analysis, no new phenotypic data were used to find candidate immune exposures; instead, reliance was placed on TCR beta sequences and their occurrence across donors. The study was designed to test whether signatures of past pathogen exposure could be identified by cataloging public T cell receptors. To predict cytomegalovirus infection status, the study brought together high-throughput TCR immunosequencing, statistical association of individual TCRs with disease status, and machine learning. Alongside the repertoire data, information on donor age, sex, ethnicity and CMV serostatus was compiled. All discovery cohort repertoires had been generated using a single sequencing platform. Because of strong linkage in the cohort, roughly five DR-DQ haplotypes were treated as single units for association and clustering. Class I and class II HLA loci were covered by the typing at four-digit resolution. Among the 398 genotyped donors, around 81% belonged to the genetic ancestry cluster associated with self-reported Caucasian donors. A later genetic analysis used genome-wide SNP genotypes for about three fifths of the 666 donors, treating that subset as a discovery cohort. About 300 gigabases of sequencing data and 80 million or so unique TCR sequences were included in an early release covering 550 to 650 HLA-typed donors. The T cell repertoires of 550 to 850 subjects were profiled by immunosequencing and related to cytomegalovirus serostatus. The number of typed donors differed by locus: 629-630 for A, B, C, DRB1 and DQB1; 522 for DQA1; some 610 for DPA1; and 450 to 480 for DPB1. Among some 400 genotyped donors of the cohort, an average of approximately 240,000 unique TCR beta nucleotide sequences was sequenced per donor, of which 15% to 20% were non-productive. Results and caveats for the whole study, not just this receptor: A further reported finding was that TCR beta sequences accurately predicted the HLA-A and HLA-B alleles for most subjects in the first cohort. In the study, roughly 160 TCR beta chains were listed as associated with cytomegalovirus. The authors suggested that the approach could potentially be extended to other disease states and immunological phenotypes. Compared with equally common non-associated chains, HLA-associated TCR beta chains in a later analysis were more clonally expanded and had lower generation probabilities. For the cohort, immune exposure information was limited to CMV serostatus. According to a later analysis, parvovirus B19, influenza, CMV and Epstein-Barr virus appeared linked to several top co-occurrence clusters. A later genetic analysis associated a missense DCLRE1C variant with V-gene and J-gene trimming of TCR beta chains, and an independent cohort replicated the association. Because HLA typing was missing for some donors at each locus, association tests included only the typed subset. According to a later analysis, TCR association rates differed among HLA loci, with DRB1 alleles showing the most associated TCRs and HLA-C alleles showing the fewest. According to a later analysis, most CMV-associated TCR beta chains appeared to be HLA-restricted, and the HLA associations seemed to be driven largely by CMV exposure. An earlier analysis of several hundred of the donors showed that most TCR beta V segments appeared in productive rearrangements either about 87% or about 30% of the time, which broadly matched IMGT annotations. When HLA alleles, especially DR and DQ, strongly co-occurred, TCR associations were difficult to assign to individual alleles. Most TCR sequences were observed very rarely across donors, whereas some public TCRs were present in many individuals. Because the 87-base-pair reads could not distinguish some IMGT-functional V segments, including TRBV6-2 and TRBV6-3, those segments were excluded. In a later analysis, 16,951 TCR beta sequences were associated with specific HLA alleles at a false discovery rate of 0.05. A few of the identified cytomegalovirus-associated TCR beta chains were confirmed in vitro to be specific for cytomegalovirus antigens. Compared with the roughly 670-donor mean, donors in an Asian-associated ancestry cluster had fewer N-insertions in productive TCRs, according to a later genetic analysis. The cohort was sequenced for TCR beta chains only, and without alpha or paired-chain data the features that could be detected were limited. Cytomegalovirus status was reported to be diagnosed by the classifier with high specificity and sensitivity in both the original and validation cohorts. A group of highly shared sequence variants was considered likely to be a technical artifact of the sequencing pipeline. Linkage disequilibrium might explain the correlated functional status among segregating V segments, but an unknown experimental factor could not be excluded. Because counts were too low, seventeen rarely observed V segments, including chromosome 9 orphons, were excluded from the earlier analysis of 587 of the donors. Presence/absence analyses assumed roughly uniform sequencing depth across donors, an assumption that may not hold.

The cohort comprised more than 550 healthy bone marrow donors. At the time of sampling, all cohort members were nominally healthy, though unrecorded immune exposures were likely present. The donor was CMV seropositive and was included in the group of almost 300 seropositive cohort members. Each donor provided a peripheral blood sample, and peripheral blood mononuclear cells were used for TCR beta sequencing. Genomic DNA was extracted from the blood cell samples with the Qiagen DNeasy Blood Extraction Kit. The library was prepared using the immunoSEQ multiplex PCR assay. For the multiplex PCR, a mixture combining 60 forward primers for TCR Vbeta segments and 13 reverse primers for TCR Jbeta segments was used. The CDR3 region of rearranged TCR beta genes was amplified from genomic DNA with a multiplex PCR assay. The Illumina HiSeq System was used to sequence the amplified TCR beta libraries as 87-base-pair reads. The source study handled its data this way. In a later analysis, tens of millions of unique TCR beta chains were counted across the 690 or so repertoires, and roughly 10 million of these chains were shared by at least two donors. To remove PCR and sequencing errors, raw reads were error-corrected and collapsed into unique sequences using a nearest-neighbor algorithm that merged closely related sequences. CDR3 sequences were aligned to IMGT reference sequences to assign V, D and J gene segments. Each retained sequence needed at least a six-nucleotide match to both a V gene segment and a J gene segment. Rearrangements were classified as productive when the CDR3 lacked stop codons and remained in frame with V and J, and all other rearrangements were classified as non-productive. Following IMGT convention, CDR3 was defined as the stretch from the second conserved V-encoded cysteine to the conserved J-encoded phenylalanine. The earlier analysis of more than 450 of the donors excluded sequences that lacked an unambiguous match to a single V gene segment. An earlier analysis of several hundred of the donors classified V segments as functional when productive rearrangements were above 56.7% and as segregating when the standard deviation between donors was above 5%. A statistical classification framework was built for diagnosing cytomegalovirus status from the catalog of TCR beta chain sequences. A later analysis assigned V and J genes by comparing TCR nucleotide sequences with IMGT/GENE-DB human TR gene sequences. The TCRdist pipeline was used in a later analysis to assign CDR3 sequences and most-parsimonious VDJ recombination scenarios. A later analysis defined each TCR beta chain by its CDR3 amino acid sequence plus V-gene family, and excluded reads lacking a unique V-gene family. A later analysis removed several hundred highly shared, low-generation-probability nucleotide sequences to deal with suspected cross-contamination and a sequencing artifact. In a later analysis, a clonal expansion index for each public chain was calculated from normalized within-repertoire ranks of inferred template counts. A later analysis computed generation probabilities with a VDJ recombination model fitted to out-of-frame rearrangements, and checked the results against IGoR. In a later analysis, TCR-TCR, TCR-HLA and TCR-CMV co-occurrence was scored with hypergeometric tests, and a repertoire-size bias correction was applied to TCR pairs. In a later analysis, false discovery rates were estimated by permuting HLA or CMV assignments 20 times. A later analysis grouped co-occurring TCRs with DBSCAN, adding TCRdist sequence similarity when clustering within HLA-allele-positive subsets. For co-occurrence clustering, repertoires with fewer than 30,000 or more than 120,000 public chains were excluded, along with roughly five repertoires with anomalous nucleotide sharing. TCRdb took this table from immuneACCESS and kept in-frame rearrangements with V and J called. Such tables lack part of the clones; where checked against another copy, unresolved V genes explain under half of the gap, and the rest is unexplained. That table supplies the V and J calls and clone size; D and trimming were determined from the DNA. Present in this sample are approximately 190,000 clones, roughly four fifths of which were seen just once. Roughly 2.1% of the sample goes to the ten largest clones.

From a lookup of the germline V gene (reference sequence), CDR1 and CDR2 are SEHNR and FQNEAQ. The CDR3 goes from the cysteine to the phenylalanine over 15 residues. Just CDR3 DNA is preserved here, 45 bases in frame from base 1. Cut back by 0 bases and 7 bases, the V and J ends lie 14 bases apart. The sequence was obtained from a woman in her thirties in good health and CMV-seropositive. The sequenced sample was PBMCs. Here the chain combines TRBV7-9 and TRBJ2-3, and TRBD2 may be the D gene, going by 5 matching bases. The nucleotide sequence reads as follows: TGTGCCAGCAGCTTAGCCGGGGTAGGAGGCAATACGCAGTATTTT. Its protein is CASSLAGVGGNTQYF. The CDR3 plus the reference TRBV7-9 and TRBJ2-3 genes for the other parts give the full variable domain: DTGVSQNPRHKITKRGQNVTFRCDPISEHNRLYWYRQTLGQGPEFLTYFQNEAQLEKSRLLSDRFSAERPKGSFSTLEIQRTEQGDSAMYLCASSLAGVGGNTQYFGPGTRLTVL.